Below, 9 T cell receptor beta chains from the same sample are listed, as sequenced in a study of blood T cell repertoires in COVID-19. Measured with immunoSEQ multiplex PCR; TCRdb has only the in-frame clones, and not every one. This sample yields roughly 100,000 clones, of which around 84% are seen a single time; approximately 15% belongs to the top ten. The sequencing input was peripheral blood. The receptors derive from a woman of 80 years or more with acute or convalescent COVID-19.

The J gene is TRBJ2-1, the V gene TRBV29-1, with D possibly TRBD1 on 6 matching bases. Germline V CDR1 and CDR2: SQVTM, ANQGSEA. V lost 1 base to trimming and J lost 9 bases, with 19 bases between them. CDR3 length: 15 residues. The CDR3 protein is CSVEGERGYRGEQFF. CDR3 sequence (DNA): TGCAGCGTTGAAGGCGAAAGGGGGTATCGAGGTGAGCAGTTCTTC.

This clone has only a few counts. The chain combines TRBV7-8 with TRBJ2-1; 8 positions agree with TRBD2. V shed 5 bases, J shed 12 bases, and the junction held 15 bases outside the gene matches. This CDR3 comprises 15 residues. Germline V gene data show CDR1 as SGHVS and CDR2 as FQNEAQ. CDR3 sequence reads: CASSPQSQPGGRQFF. The CDR3 DNA reads as TGTGCCAGCAGCCCACAAAGCCAGCCGGGAGGGAGGCAGTTCTTC.

The genes are TRBV18 and TRBJ2-1, with TRBD2 identical over 9 bases. V shed 6 bases and J 0 bases; nucleotides not matched to a gene: 12. The CDR3 is made up of 18 amino acids. Looked up from germline, CDR1 is KGHSH and CDR2 is LQKENI. The DNA for the CDR3 is TGTGCCAGCTCTCTGAGGGGGACTAGCAGTAGCTCCTACAATGAGCAGTTCTTC. Translated, it gives CASSLRGTSSSSYNEQFF.

This sequence joins TRBV2 and TRBJ1-1, with D possibly matching TRBD1 (5 bases). V was clipped by 8 bases and J by 0 bases, with 13 bases between them. The CDR3 has 14 amino acids. The germline V gene has CDR1 SNHLY and CDR2 FYNNEI. Written as DNA, the CDR3 is TGTGCCAGCCACAAGAGACAGTTGAACACTGAAGCTTTCTTT. As protein: CASHKRQLNTEAFF.

The V gene is TRBV15, the J gene TRBJ2-4, with D perhaps matching TRBD2 (5 bases). Per the germline V gene, CDR1 is LNHNV and CDR2 is YYDKDF (reference sequence). Deletions cut 2 bases from V and 6 bases from J, with 11 bases between. The CDR3 has 14 amino acids. For the CDR3, the DNA is TGTGCCACCAGCAGAAATCTAGCAGGAAACATTCAGTACTTC. Protein product: CATSRNLAGNIQYF.

The V and J genes are TRBV11-3 and TRBJ2-1, with 14 bases matching TRBD2. The germline gives CDR1 SGHNT, CDR2 YENEEA. The CDR3 spans 16 residues. V lost 4 bases and J lost 8; bases outside the gene matches: 7. CDR3 residues: CASSWGTSGSEDEQFF. For the CDR3, the DNA is TGTGCCAGCAGCTGGGGGACTAGCGGGAGTGAGGATGAGCAGTTCTTC.

The genes are TRBV5-4 and TRBJ2-5; maybe TRBD1 (5 bases). Germline V gene data show CDR1 as SGHNT and CDR2 as YYREEE (reference sequence). The CDR3 has 14 residues. The germline V and J ends were trimmed by 0 bases and 3 bases, with 9 bases remaining between them. In DNA, the CDR3 is TGTGCCAGCAGCTTGGCCAGGGCCGAAGAGACCCAGTACTTC. Translation: CASSLARAEETQYF. Full variable domain (rest looked up from reference TRBV5-4 and TRBJ2-5): ETGVTQSPTHLIKTRGQQVTLRCSSQSGHNTVSWYQQALGQGPQFIFQYYREEENGRGNFPPRFSGLQFPNYSSELNVNALELDDSALYLCASSLARAEETQYFGPGTRLLVL.

This chain links TRBV7-9 with TRBJ2-1, with 9 bases matching TRBD1. This CDR3 is 14 amino acids long. Germline CDR1 SEHNR, CDR2 FQNEAQ (reference sequence). J gave up 8 bases and V 7 bases, and 9 bases lay outside the gene matches. In nucleotides, the CDR3 is TGTGCCAGCAACCCGGGACAGGGTTTCGATGAGCAGTTCTTC. It codes for CASNPGQGFDEQFF.

This chain's CDR3 is CASSSWTDLNTEAFF. Here the CDR3 DNA reads TGTGCCAGCAGCTCTTGGACAGACTTGAACACTGAAGCTTTCTTT. This chain links TRBV7-9 with TRBJ1-1; possibly TRBD1 for D (6 bases). The germline V and J ends were trimmed by 4 bases and 0 bases, with 12 bases remaining between them. From germline, CDR1 is SEHNR and CDR2 FQNEAQ (reference sequence). The CDR3 sequence is 15 residues long.